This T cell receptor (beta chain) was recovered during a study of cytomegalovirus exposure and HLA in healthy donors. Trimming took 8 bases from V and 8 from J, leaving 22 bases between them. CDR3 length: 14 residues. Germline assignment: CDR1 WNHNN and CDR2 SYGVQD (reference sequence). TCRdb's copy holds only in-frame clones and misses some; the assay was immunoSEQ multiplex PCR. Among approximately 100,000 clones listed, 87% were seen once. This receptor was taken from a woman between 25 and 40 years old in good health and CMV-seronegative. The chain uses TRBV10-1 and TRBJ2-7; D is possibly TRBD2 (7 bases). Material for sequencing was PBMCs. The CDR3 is CASPPVGGAQQQYF. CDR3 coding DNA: TGCGCCAGCCCCCCGGTAGGGGGGGCGCAGCAGCAGTACTTC.